Following are 29 T cell receptor beta chains from one sample sequenced in a study of post-analysis software for immune sequencing data. Unique molecular identifiers were present in the TCR beta cDNA libraries. TCRdb fed the PCR reads into MiXCR, producing one record per CDR3 protein. This table has 650,000 to 900,000 distinct CDR3 sequences, around 46% appearing once. Findings of the study overall: Included in a set of five TRBV segments more frequent in patients than controls were TRBV5-6, TRBV5-1 and TRBV20-1.

Their antigens are not known. Sequencing was done on a sample of blood. These receptor sequences come from a girl under 18 with multiple sclerosis.

There are a few counts of this clonotype. The rearrangement links TRBV7-2 to TRBJ2-7; D may match TRBD1 or TRBD2 (5 bases each). V was shortened by 5 bases and J by 3 bases, with 17 bases between the two germline ends. This CDR3 region has 15 residues. Per the germline V gene, CDR1 is SGHTA and CDR2 is FQGNSA. The CDR3 DNA sequence: TGTGCCAGCAGCGCCGTGAGGGGAGAGGGCTACGAGCAGTACTTC. It encodes CASSAVRGEGYEQYF.

This chain connects TRBV3-1 to TRBJ2-3; 7 bases align to TRBD2. The CDR3 is 18 residues long. The V gene's germline CDR1 is LGHDT and CDR2 YNNKEL (reference sequence). Unmatched junction bases numbered 14, after V lost 1 base and J lost 4 bases. The CDR3 reads CASSQGGSGGSGADTQYF. CDR3 nucleotides: TGTGCCAGCAGCCAAGGCGGAAGCGGCGGGAGTGGAGCAGATACGCAGTATTTT.

The chain uses TRBV29-1 and TRBJ2-3, with 11 bases identical to TRBD2. With 3 bases clipped from V and 7 bases from J, the junction kept 18 bases outside the gene matches. The germline V gene encodes CDR1 SQVTM and CDR2 ANQGSEA. CDR3 length equals 18 residues. This CDR3 is CSVELGLAGGLFGNTQYF. CDR3 DNA: TGCAGCGTTGAGCTTGGTCTAGCGGGAGGTCTTTTTGGTAATACGCAGTATTTT.

This clonotype was recorded at least ten times. The chain employs TRBV29-1 and TRBJ1-2; D unclear. Per the germline V gene, CDR1 is SQVTM and CDR2 is ANQGSEA. CDR3 length: 12 amino acids. V was shortened by 7 bases and J by 4 bases, with 13 bases between the two germline ends. CDR3 protein: CSGSTAGYGYTF. The DNA for the CDR3 is TGCAGCGGGTCCACAGCGGGCTATGGCTACACCTTC. Based on the CDR3 plus reference TRBV29-1 and TRBJ1-2, the full variable domain is SAVISQKPSRDICQRGTSLTIQCQVDSQVTMMFWYRQQPGQSLTLIATANQGSEATYESGFVIDKFPISRPNLTFSTLTVSNMSPEDSSIYLCSGSTAGYGYTFGSGTRLTVV.

In this sample, this clonotype turned up a few times. This sequence joins TRBV25-1 and TRBJ1-5; D gene ambiguous. This CDR3 has 14 residues. Germline V gene data show CDR1 as MGHDK and CDR2 as SYGVNS. V was shortened by 1 base and J by 5 bases, with 9 bases between the two germline ends. CDR3 sequence: CASSEFGLDQPQHF. The CDR3 DNA follows: TGTGCCAGCAGTGAATTTGGTTTGGATCAGCCCCAGCATTTT.

This chain connects TRBV12-3 or TRBV12-4 to TRBJ1-5; 7 nucleotides line up with TRBD1. J was trimmed by 6 bases and V by 1 base; bases with no gene match: 3. There are 14 residues in the CDR3. This CDR3 reads CASSLETGSQPQHF. The CDR3 DNA reads TGTGCCAGCAGTTTAGAGACAGGGAGTCAGCCCCAGCATTTT.

As concerns this clonotype: A junction boundary mismatches the germline segment, possibly from a read error. The chain links TRBV6-5 to TRBJ1-2; possible D gene TRBD1, 5 bases. The CDR3 covers 14 residues. In germline, CDR1 is MNHEY, CDR2 SVGAGI. CDR3 amino acids: CASSRGRVSDGYTF. The CDR3 nucleotides are TGCGCCAGCAGCCGGGGGAGAGTATCGGATGGCTACACCTTC.

The rearrangement uses TRBV5-1 and TRBJ2-3; 8 nucleotides match TRBD2. Germline V gives CDR1 SGHRS, CDR2 YFSETQ. The CDR3 spans 14 residues. The V segment lost 4 bases and the J segment 5 bases; nucleotides outside the gene matches: 6. CDR3 nucleotide sequence: TGCGCCAGCAGCATCGGGACTAGAGTAGATACGCAGTATTTT. It specifies CASSIGTRVDTQYF.

This clonotype was observed a few times. The V gene is TRBV4-1, the J gene TRBJ1-1; tentatively, D is TRBD1 (5 bases). V shed 1 base and J shed 0 bases, with 12 bases lying between them. Germline V gene data show CDR1 as MGHRA and CDR2 as YSYEKL. This CDR3 comprises 16 residues. The CDR3 DNA sequence: TGCGCCAGCAGCCAAGCAGGGACCCTAGTGAACACTGAAGCTTTCTTT. This sequence encodes CASSQAGTLVNTEAFF.

With respect to this clonotype: The junction does not match germline at one end; this may be a read error. The chain uses TRBV7-7 and TRBJ2-5; 7 positions match TRBD2. Germline V gene lookup returns CDR1 SSHAT and CDR2 FNYEAQ (reference sequence). This CDR3 comprises 15 residues. The CDR3 sequence is CASSISLAEGETQYF. The CDR3 nucleotides are TGTGCTAGCAGCATTTCTCTAGCGGAAGGGGAGACCCAGTACTTC.

The rearrangement uses TRBV20-1 and TRBJ1-1; D possibly corresponds to TRBD1 (6 bases). Germline CDR1 reads DFQATT; CDR2 reads SNEGSKA (reference sequence). CDR3 length equals 15 residues. Trimming pared 0 bases from V and 1 base from J, leaving 12 bases between. The CDR3 region is CSARDPGTPNTEAFF. The CDR3 coding sequence is TGCAGTGCTAGAGATCCGGGGACACCGAACACTGAAGCTTTCTTT.

In this sample, this clonotype turned up once. V gene TRBV11-2 combines with J gene TRBJ2-1; 8 bases are a match to TRBD2. Germline loops: CDR1 SGHAT, CDR2 FQNNGV. The CDR3 is 16 amino acids. V lost 4 bases to trimming and J lost 7 bases; unmatched junction nucleotides: 12. The CDR3 coding sequence is TGTGCCAGCAGCTCTTCCGGGACTAGTGGAACTAATGAGCAGTTCTTC. Translated, it gives CASSSSGTSGTNEQFF. The variable domain in full, with the rest retrieved from reference TRBV11-2 and TRBJ2-1, is EAGVAQSPRYKIIEKRQSVAFWCNPISGHATLYWYQQILGQGPKLLIQFQNNGVVDDSQLPKDRFSAERLKGVDSTLKIQPAKLEDSAVYLCASSSSGTSGTNEQFFGPGTRLTVL.

The rearrangement links TRBV3-1 to TRBJ2-3; D is perhaps TRBD1 or TRBD2 (6 bases each). The germline V gene has CDR1 LGHDT and CDR2 YNNKEL (reference sequence). The CDR3 consists of 16 residues. V lost 4 bases and J 6 bases, leaving 20 bases between the germline ends. The CDR3 reads CASSLHVTGGKDTQYF. CDR3 sequence (DNA): TGTGCCAGCAGCCTTCATGTTACCGGGGGCAAGGATACGCAGTATTTT.

The chain combines TRBV7-9 with TRBJ2-6; 13 bases align to TRBD2. The germline V gene encodes CDR1 SEHNR and CDR2 FQNEAQ (reference sequence). The CDR3 has 17 amino acids. The junction had 3 bases not matched to a gene; V was cut back by 5 bases and J by 2 bases. The CDR3 here is CASSPGLAGAGANVLTF. CDR3 bases: TGTGCCAGCAGCCCCGGACTAGCGGGAGCTGGGGCCAACGTCCTGACTTTC.

The chain recombines TRBV20-1 with TRBJ2-7; D not resolved. From germline, CDR1 is DFQATT and CDR2 SNEGSKA (reference sequence). The CDR3 is made up of 11 amino acids. The V gene lost 5 bases and the J gene lost 3 bases, with 8 bases spanning the gap. The CDR3 loop reads CSARNIYEQYF. The CDR3 DNA follows: TGCAGTGCTCGTAACATCTACGAGCAGTACTTC.

This chain joins TRBV2 and TRBJ1-5; possibly TRBD1 for D (5 bases). V was pared by 5 bases and J by 3 bases, with 11 bases between. The CDR3 runs to 14 residues. Germline CDR1 is SNHLY and CDR2 is FYNNEI. As DNA, the CDR3 is TGTGCCAGCAGTTCCGACAGCTTCAATCAGCCCCAGCATTTT. Its translation: CASSSDSFNQPQHF.

This clonotype was seen a handful of times. The chain joins TRBV5-1 to TRBJ2-7, with 9 positions matching TRBD2. Germline values: CDR1 SGHRS, CDR2 YFSETQ. The junction had 7 bases not matched to a gene; V was cut back by 0 bases and J by 3 bases. The CDR3 has 16 residues. The CDR3 sequence is CASSLVPLAGNYEQYF. The CDR3 DNA reads TGCGCCAGCAGCTTGGTCCCGCTAGCGGGGAACTACGAGCAGTACTTC.

The chain joins TRBV29-1 to TRBJ2-5; 10 nucleotides line up with TRBD2. Matching the DNA end better, TRBJ2-7 makes the J call doubtful. Germline V lookup: CDR1 SQVTM, CDR2 ANQGSEA. This CDR3 comprises 13 residues. The CDR3 sequence: CSVRLAGGYEQYF. In nucleotides, the CDR3 is TGCAGCGTTAGACTAGCGGGTGGCTACGAGCAGTACTTC.

In DNA form, the CDR3 reads TGTGCCAGCAGCTTCGGGACGTATAGTGAAAAACTGTTTTTT. Translation gives CASSFGTYSEKLFF. This rearrangement joins TRBV7-9 to TRBJ1-4; perhaps TRBD1 as D (5 bases). With 3 bases removed from V and 7 bases from J, the gap between germline ends came to 12 bases. This CDR3 contains 14 residues. CDR1 SEHNR and CDR2 FQNEAQ come from the germline V gene (reference sequence).

V gene TRBV27 combines with J gene TRBJ2-7; the D gene is possibly TRBD1 (6 bases). The CDR3 sequence is 17 residues long. Germline V gene lookup returns CDR1 MNHEY and CDR2 SMNVEV (reference sequence). The V end was cut by 4 bases, the J end by 4 bases, with 23 bases between. Written as DNA, the CDR3 is TGTGCCAGCAGTTCCTGGGGTACAGGGTATGGCAATTACGAGCAGTACTTC. Translation gives CASSSWGTGYGNYEQYF.

J is TRBJ2-7 and V is TRBV30; D call uncertain. The DNA end favors TRBJ2-5, so the J call may be wrong. This CDR3 region has 11 residues. Germline values: CDR1 GTSNPN, CDR2 SVGIG (reference sequence). CDR3 residues: CAWSVRETQYF. The DNA of the CDR3 is TGTGCCTGGAGTGTACGTGAGACCCAGTACTTC.

For this clonotype: A read error may produce the germline difference seen at one junction end. This chain joins TRBV20-1 and TRBJ2-3; 9 bases agree with TRBD2. Germline V CDR1 and CDR2: DFQATT, SNEGSKA (reference sequence). The CDR3 loop spans 16 amino acids. Here the CDR3 DNA reads TGCAGTGCCCACCCCGTTCTAGCGGGGCCCACAGATACGCGGTATTTT. It codes for CSAHPVLAGPTDTRYF.

This clonotype came up a few times. The V call is TRBV20-1, the J call TRBJ2-4; 10 bases agree with TRBD2. J gave up 8 bases and V 6 bases, and 4 bases lay outside the gene matches. Germline V CDR1 and CDR2: DFQATT, SNEGSKA (reference sequence). The CDR3 has 12 amino acids. The CDR3 protein is CSAKAGGDIQYF. The CDR3 bases are TGCAGTGCCAAAGCGGGAGGGGACATTCAGTACTTC.

This clonotype was observed a single time. The chain employs TRBV4-3 and TRBJ2-3, with D perhaps matching TRBD2 (6 bases). There are 14 residues in the CDR3. Looked up from germline, CDR1 is LGHNA and CDR2 is YSLEER. V was clipped by 6 bases and J by 5 bases, with 15 bases between them. CDR3 sequence (DNA): TGCGCCAGCAGGGAGGGCCCCCCGGGAGATACGCAGTATTTT. Translating it yields CASREGPPGDTQYF.

Ten or more counts support this clonotype. This sequence joins TRBV20-1 and TRBJ1-2; 7 bases are shared with TRBD1. Germline CDR1 DFQATT, CDR2 SNEGSKA (reference sequence). This CDR3 region has 14 residues. V gave up 2 bases and J gave up 4 bases; unmatched junction bases: 7. This CDR3 is CSARSPGTAYGYTF. The CDR3 DNA is TGCAGTGCTAGAAGTCCCGGGACAGCCTATGGCTACACCTTC.

The chain joins TRBV10-3 to TRBJ2-1; D is uncertain. V dropped 0 bases and J dropped 5 bases, with 14 bases sitting between them. Germline CDR1 is ENHRY and CDR2 is SYGVKD. The CDR3 has 16 residues. The CDR3 region has the DNA TGTGCCATCAGTGAGTCGACTCCCCACGCCCACAATGAGCAGTTCTTC. Its translation is CAISESTPHAHNEQFF.

This clonotype was counted only a few times. At one boundary the junction diverges from the germline segment, which might be a read error. The chain links TRBV4-1 to TRBJ2-5; D uncertain. The CDR3 runs to 15 residues. Germline V gene lookup returns CDR1 MGHRA and CDR2 YSYEKL. CDR3 in amino acids: CANSLLGRIQETQYF. The CDR3 DNA reads as TGCGCCAACAGCCTGTTGGGAAGAATTCAAGAGACCCAGTACTTC.

The table lists this clonotype with a count of one. The chain recombines TRBV4-3 with TRBJ2-2; no clear D gene. From germline, CDR1 is LGHNA and CDR2 YSLEER. The CDR3 spans 15 residues. Trimming stripped 3 bases from V and 0 bases from J, with 8 bases between. CDR3 loop: CASSQGLSNTGELFF. The CDR3 nucleotides read TGCGCCAGCAGCCAGGGTCTATCGAACACCGGGGAGCTGTTTTTT.

This clonotype was seen a single time. The chain recombines TRBV28 with TRBJ2-1; 9 positions agree with TRBD2. J gave up 4 bases and V 2 bases, and 12 bases lay outside the gene matches. Germline CDR1 is MDHEN and CDR2 is SYDVKM. The CDR3 totals 18 residues. CDR3 nucleotides: TGTGCCAGCAGTTTACACCTAGGGGGCAGCGGGAGGTACAATGAGCAGTTCTTC. It encodes CASSLHLGGSGRYNEQFF. Together with reference TRBV28 and TRBJ2-1, the CDR3 gives the full variable domain: DVKVTQSSRYLVKRTGEKVFLECVQDMDHENMFWYRQDPGLGLRLIYFSYDVKMKEKGDIPEGYSVSREKKERFSLILESASTNQTSMYLCASSLHLGGSGRYNEQFFGPGTRLTVL.